The entry below describes one TCR beta chain. The antigen is not known. The data stem from a study of Tregs in tolerant kidney transplant recipients. General study results and limits: This study did not directly address biological reproducibility. Nucleotide sequences could not be compared across some patients' samples due to primer changes.

Germline trimming cut 5 bases from V and 0 bases from J; bases unmatched to any gene: 2. There are 15 residues in the CDR3. The germline V gene has CDR1 SNHLY and CDR2 FYNNEI. The protocol was immunoSEQ multiplex PCR, while the TCRdb copy is restricted to in-frame clones and leaves out a portion. The table lists under 4,000 clones, 70% to 90% of them singletons. Source: Tregs from blood, taken before the transplant. The chain recombines TRBV2 with TRBJ2-4; 9 bases are a match to TRBD2. This clonotype originated in a human donor who received a combined kidney and bone marrow transplant. The CDR3 DNA reads TGTGCCAGCAGTACTAGCGGGCTAGCCAAAAACATTCAGTACTTC. Amino acid sequence: CASSTSGLAKNIQYF. Full variable domain (missing parts from reference TRBV2 and TRBJ2-4): EPEVTQTPSHQVTQMGQEVILRCVPISNHLYFYWYRQILGQKVEFLVSFYNNEISEKSEIFDDQFSVERPDGSNFTLKIRSTKLEDSAMYFCASSTSGLAKNIQYFGAGTRLSVL.